Listed here are 29 T cell receptor beta chains from one sample, sequenced in a study of graft-versus-host responses after intestinal transplantation. The antigens these receptors bind are not known. Measured with immunoSEQ multiplex PCR; TCRdb has only the in-frame clones, and not every one. The profile shows approximately 68,000 clones, 90% of them singletons. The sequencing here drew on unstimulated CD8+ T cells sorted from spleen or lymph node cells, taken before transplant. The receptors originated from a human donor who was the organ donor for an intestinal transplant.

The CDR3 protein is CASSLVEGRTTEAFF. The CDR3 DNA follows: TGTGCCAGCAGCTTAGTGGAGGGAAGGACCACTGAAGCTTTCTTT. The chain has TRBV7-9 and TRBJ1-1, with unresolved D. The germline CDR1 and CDR2 sequences are SEHNR and FQNEAQ (reference sequence). The CDR3 is 15 residues long. The V gene lost 1 base and the J gene lost 4 bases, with 13 bases spanning the gap.

This clone was counted a single time. The J gene is TRBJ2-1, the V gene TRBV5-1, with 13 positions matching TRBD2. V was pared by 4 bases and J by 4 bases, with 5 bases of the junction left unmatched. The CDR3 extends over 16 amino acids. CDR1 is SGHRS and CDR2 is YFSETQ in the germline V gene. The CDR3 coding sequence is TGCGCCAGCAGCCTCGGACTAGCGGGGGCGTACAATGAGCAGTTCTTC. This encodes CASSLGLAGAYNEQFF. The complete variable domain, with remaining parts taken from reference TRBV5-1 and TRBJ2-1, reads KAGVTQTPRYLIKTRGQQVTLSCSPISGHRSVSWYQQTPGQGLQFLFEYFSETQRNKGNFPGRFSGRQFSNSRSEMNVSTLELGDSALYLCASSLGLAGAYNEQFFGPGTRLTVL.

This chain joins TRBV7-8 and TRBJ2-5; 9 bases agree with TRBD1. The germline V gene has CDR1 SGHVS and CDR2 FQNEAQ. After removal of 3 bases from V and 1 base from J, the junction contained 6 bases not matched to a gene. CDR3 length: 16 amino acids. The CDR3 DNA is TGTGCCAGCAGCTTTTCCTCGGGACAGGGCCAAGAGACCCAGTACTTC. It yields the protein CASSFSSGQGQETQYF. Full variable domain (outside the CDR3, taken from reference TRBV7-8 and TRBJ2-5): GAGVSQSPRYKVAKRGQDVALRCDPISGHVSLFWYQQALGQGPEFLTYFQNEAQLDKSGLPSDRFFAERPEGSVSTLKIQRTQQEDSAVYLCASSFSSGQGQETQYFGPGTRLLVL.

In DNA, the CDR3 is TGTGCCAGCAGTTTGGTCGGGGAAAGTAGCAATCAGCCCCAGCATTTT. Translation gives CASSLVGESSNQPQHF. This chain connects TRBV28 to TRBJ1-5; D is undetermined. Germline values: CDR1 MDHEN, CDR2 SYDVKM. Trimming pared 3 bases from V and 0 bases from J, leaving 12 bases between. The CDR3 covers 16 residues. The whole variable domain, filled in from reference TRBV28 and TRBJ1-5, reads DVKVTQSSRYLVKRTGEKVFLECVQDMDHENMFWYRQDPGLGLRLIYFSYDVKMKEKGDIPEGYSVSREKKERFSLILESASTNQTSMYLCASSLVGESSNQPQHFGDGTRLSIL.

The chain has TRBV4-3 and TRBJ1-1; the match to TRBD1 covers 11 bases. Germline values: CDR1 LGHNA, CDR2 YSLEER. Trimming removed 1 base from V and 1 base from J; junction bases left unmatched: 5. The CDR3 runs to 17 residues. The CDR3 DNA follows: TGCGCCAGCAGCCAAGTCAGGGACAGGGGGTGGAACACTGAAGCTTTCTTT. Amino acid sequence: CASSQVRDRGWNTEAFF.

V usage is TRBV4-3 and J usage is TRBJ1-5; D might be TRBD1 (5 bases). The CDR3 is made up of 14 amino acids. Deletions cut 0 bases from V and 5 bases from J, with 8 bases between. The germline V gene has CDR1 LGHNA and CDR2 YSLEER. The CDR3, as DNA: TGCGCCAGCAGCCAAGATCAGGGTGATCAGCCCCAGCATTTT. This codes for CASSQDQGDQPQHF.

CDR3 in amino acids: CASSLGTVSNQPQHF. The CDR3 region has the DNA TGTGCCAGCAGCTTGGGTACAGTGAGCAATCAGCCCCAGCATTTT. V and J are TRBV7-8 and TRBJ1-5; D call uncertain. The CDR3 spans 15 residues. Between the trimmed V and J ends, which lost 3 bases and 1 base, there was a span of 10 bases. Germline-derived CDR1 and CDR2 are SGHVS and FQNEAQ.

This sequence joins TRBV4-1 and TRBJ1-2, with D possibly TRBD1 on 5 matching bases. With 6 bases removed from V and 5 bases from J, the gap between germline ends came to 13 bases. The germline gives CDR1 MGHRA, CDR2 YSYEKL. The CDR3 extends over 13 amino acids. DNA for the CDR3: TGCGCCAGCAGTGGACAACTGGGATATGGCTACACCTTC. It translates to CASSGQLGYGYTF.

The CDR3 nucleotides read TGTGCCAGCAGTCCTGTAGGACAGGGGGCCGAGCAGTACGTC. Protein product: CASSPVGQGAEQYV. V is TRBV27 and J is TRBJ2-7; 11 bases line up with TRBD1. Germline V gene data show CDR1 as MNHEY and CDR2 as SMNVEV (reference sequence). The junction had 6 bases not matched to a gene; V was cut back by 5 bases and J by 6 bases. CDR3 size: 14 residues.

The V call is TRBV11-2, the J call TRBJ2-1, with no clear D. V shed 3 bases and J shed 0 bases, with 12 bases lying between them. CDR1 and CDR2 from the germline V gene are SGHAT and FQNNGV. The CDR3 is 16 amino acids. This chain's CDR3 is CASSFTGGLSYNEQFF. The DNA of the CDR3 is TGTGCCAGCAGCTTTACCGGCGGCCTCTCCTACAATGAGCAGTTCTTC. Using reference TRBV11-2 and TRBJ2-1 for the parts outside the CDR3, the full variable domain is EAGVAQSPRYKIIEKRQSVAFWCNPISGHATLYWYQQILGQGPKLLIQFQNNGVVDDSQLPKDRFSAERLKGVDSTLKIQPAKLEDSAVYLCASSFTGGLSYNEQFFGPGTRLTVL.

The chain has TRBV7-9 and TRBJ2-2; 8 nucleotides line up with TRBD2. V lost 7 bases, J lost 2 bases, and 3 bases stayed unmatched. The CDR3 is 14 residues long. Germline CDR1 reads SEHNR; CDR2 reads FQNEAQ (reference sequence). CDR3 residues: CASIAGTNTGELFF. DNA of the CDR3: TGTGCCAGCATAGCGGGGACCAACACCGGGGAGCTGTTTTTT. The whole variable domain, filled in from reference TRBV7-9 and TRBJ2-2, reads DTGVSQNPRHKITKRGQNVTFRCDPISEHNRLYWYRQTLGQGPEFLTYFQNEAQLEKSRLLSDRFSAERPKGSFSTLEIQRTEQGDSAMYLCASIAGTNTGELFFGEGSRLTVL.

This rearrangement joins TRBV27 to TRBJ1-1; D is uncertain. The germline V and J ends were trimmed by 5 bases and 3 bases, with 16 bases remaining between them. Germline V CDR1 and CDR2: MNHEY, SMNVEV (reference sequence). This CDR3 is built from 15 residues. CDR3 in amino acids: CASSIPRLSDTEAFF. The CDR3 coding sequence is TGTGCCAGCAGTATCCCACGACTCTCAGACACTGAAGCTTTCTTT.

V is TRBV27 and J is TRBJ2-6; possibly TRBD1 for D (6 bases). This CDR3 contains 13 residues. In germline, CDR1 is MNHEY, CDR2 SMNVEV (reference sequence). Between the trimmed V and J ends, which lost 3 bases and 12 bases, there was a span of 12 bases. The CDR3 region is CASSFGTRGVLTF. Here the CDR3 DNA reads TGTGCCAGCAGTTTCGGGACAAGGGGCGTCCTGACTTTC.

The chain recombines TRBV7-8 with TRBJ2-1, with D unclear. Between the trimmed V and J ends, which lost 2 bases and 5 bases, there was a span of 19 bases. The germline V gene encodes CDR1 SGHVS and CDR2 FQNEAQ. The CDR3 contains 17 residues. CDR3 nucleotide sequence: TGTGCCAGCAGCTTATTTCGGGTGGGTACGGTCCACAATGAGCAGTTCTTC. Residues: CASSLFRVGTVHNEQFF.

CDR3 residues: CAVRVLLNTGELFF. DNA for the CDR3: TGTGCCGTCAGGGTCCTGCTGAACACCGGGGAGCTGTTTTTT. The chain is built from TRBV2 and TRBJ2-2, with D possibly matching TRBD1 (5 bases). V was trimmed by 11 bases and J by 1 base, leaving 14 bases between them. Germline CDR1 and CDR2: SNHLY and FYNNEI. The CDR3 contains 14 residues.

The chain recombines TRBV6-1 with TRBJ2-1; 8 bases are shared with TRBD2. Germline V lookup: CDR1 MNHNS, CDR2 SASEGT. The CDR3 is 14 amino acids. V gave up 6 bases and J gave up 0 bases; unmatched junction bases: 1. This CDR3 is CASSSGGSYNEQFF. DNA for the CDR3: TGTGCCAGCAGCAGCGGGGGCTCCTACAATGAGCAGTTCTTC.

The rearrangement links TRBV6-5 to TRBJ1-1, with TRBD1 as a possible D gene (5 bases). V was trimmed by 0 bases and J by 4 bases, leaving 12 bases between them. The CDR3 contains 15 residues. Per germline, CDR1 MNHEY and CDR2 SVGAGI. CDR3 sequence (DNA): TGTGCCAGCAGTTACTCTTTGGGGGGACGCACTGAAGCTTTCTTT. It encodes CASSYSLGGRTEAFF.

The chain links TRBV29-1 to TRBJ2-5, with unresolved D. The V gene's germline CDR1 is SQVTM and CDR2 ANQGSEA. With 3 bases removed from V and 0 bases from J, the gap between germline ends came to 8 bases. There are 13 residues in the CDR3. As DNA, the CDR3 is TGCAGCGTTGATTCCCAGAACCAAGAGACCCAGTACTTC. This gives the protein CSVDSQNQETQYF. The full variable domain, its missing parts supplied by reference TRBV29-1 and TRBJ2-5, is SAVISQKPSRDICQRGTSLTIQCQVDSQVTMMFWYRQQPGQSLTLIATANQGSEATYESGFVIDKFPISRPNLTFSTLTVSNMSPEDSSIYLCSVDSQNQETQYFGPGTRLLVL.

The rearrangement joins TRBV9 to TRBJ1-4; 7 bases line up with TRBD1. CDR1 SGDLS and CDR2 YYNGEE come from the germline V gene. The V and J ends lost 4 bases and 3 bases, in that order; junction bases with no gene match: 9. The CDR3 contains 16 residues. CDR3 DNA: TGTGCCAGCAGCCTAGATGAGGGACAGTCTAATGAAAAACTGTTTTTT. Translation: CASSLDEGQSNEKLFF.

This chain connects TRBV5-6 to TRBJ2-1, with 13 positions matching TRBD2. CDR1 is SGHDT and CDR2 is YYEEEE in the germline V gene. The CDR3 runs to 14 residues. V dropped 6 bases and J dropped 5; count of bases not matched to a gene: 2. The CDR3 sequence is CASTGLAGDNEQFF. The CDR3 DNA sequence: TGTGCCAGCACAGGACTAGCGGGGGACAATGAGCAGTTCTTC.

This chain joins TRBV4-1 and TRBJ2-5; TRBD1 agrees at 8 bases. The germline CDR1 and CDR2 sequences are MGHRA and YSYEKL. This CDR3 has 16 residues. Germline trimming cut 4 bases from V and 3 bases from J; bases unmatched to any gene: 10. The CDR3 region has the DNA TGCGCCAGCAGCCCCGGAGAGAGACAGGGGAAAGAGACCCAGTACTTC. Protein: CASSPGERQGKETQYF.

CDR3 in amino acids: CASSLRSTSGGYTQYF. CDR3 sequence (DNA): TGTGCCAGCAGCTTACGTAGTACTAGCGGGGGCTACACGCAGTATTTT. The chain employs TRBV11-2 and TRBJ2-3, with 11 bases fitting TRBD2. Germline V CDR1 and CDR2: SGHAT, FQNNGV. The CDR3 consists of 16 residues. J lost 9 bases, V lost 2 bases, and 10 bases had no gene match.

V usage is TRBV6-5 and J usage is TRBJ1-3; 8 bases fit TRBD1. In germline, CDR1 is MNHEY, CDR2 SVGAGI. This CDR3 has 16 amino acids. V trimming: 2 bases; J trimming: 2 bases; junction bases outside the gene matches: 5. CDR3 loop: CASSYGQGAPGNTIYF. The CDR3 region has the DNA TGTGCCAGCAGTTACGGGCAGGGGGCCCCTGGAAACACCATATATTTT.

The gene calls are TRBV6-5 and TRBJ2-2; D is possibly TRBD2 (6 bases). There are 14 residues in the CDR3. Germline V gene sequence: CDR1 MNHEY, CDR2 SVGAGI. Trimming cost V 2 bases and J 3 bases, with 7 bases left between them. CDR3: CASSYGGYTGELFF. In nucleotides, the CDR3 is TGTGCCAGCAGTTACGGGGGGTACACCGGGGAGCTGTTTTTT.

The chain is built from TRBV5-1 and TRBJ1-2; TRBD1 is a possible D gene (6 bases). The V gene's germline CDR1 is SGHRS and CDR2 YFSETQ. The CDR3 is 16 amino acids. Trimming left V 0 bases short and J 3 bases short, with 15 bases between. The CDR3 region is CASSLGLTGLDYGYTF. The DNA for the CDR3 is TGCGCCAGCAGCTTGGGTCTCACAGGGCTGGACTATGGCTACACCTTC.

This clone appeared once. The chain uses TRBV6-1 and TRBJ2-2; D not resolved. CDR1 and CDR2 from the germline V gene are MNHNS and SASEGT. The V end was cut by 7 bases, the J end by 1 base, with 7 bases between. This CDR3 has 13 amino acids. CDR3 residues: CASNHRNTGELFF. DNA for the CDR3: TGTGCCAGCAACCACAGGAACACCGGGGAGCTGTTTTTT.

In its sample, this clone was seen a few times. The chain carries TRBV14 and TRBJ1-2; D uncertain. Trimming took 1 base from V and 4 from J, leaving 13 bases between them. Germline CDR1 is SGHDN and CDR2 is FVKESK. The CDR3 covers 15 residues. CDR3 amino acids: CASSQGSRDGYGYTF. Written as DNA, the CDR3 is TGTGCCAGCAGCCAAGGGTCCCGGGATGGCTATGGCTACACCTTC.

The chain combines TRBV4-3 with TRBJ2-1; 9 bases match TRBD1. The germline CDR1 and CDR2 sequences are LGHNA and YSLEER. This CDR3 has 13 residues. V lost 9 bases, J lost 0 bases, and 0 bases stayed unmatched. In nucleotides, the CDR3 is TGCGCCAGGGGACAGGGCTCCTACAATGAGCAGTTCTTC. Protein sequence: CARGQGSYNEQFF.

The chain combines TRBV27 with TRBJ1-5; D is ambiguous. Germline V gene sequence: CDR1 MNHEY, CDR2 SMNVEV (reference sequence). The V and J ends lost 6 bases and 5 bases respectively, with 11 bases between them. The length of the CDR3 is 13 residues. This CDR3 reads CASSPYTYQPQHF. CDR3 nucleotide sequence: TGTGCCAGCAGCCCTTACACGTATCAGCCCCAGCATTTT.